The entry below gives a single T cell receptor beta chain sequence along with its context. Its cognate antigen is unknown. This sample was included in a study of shared clonotypes between healthy human individuals. Authors' analysis steps: Filtering differed, since immunoSEQ gave only junction sequences and no quality scores. The protocol was immunoSEQ multiplex PCR, while the TCRdb copy is restricted to in-frame clones and leaves out a portion. Clone size and the V and J calls come from that table; the DNA yielded D and trimming. The sample shows roughly 2,500,000 clones, over 85% of them seen only once. Regarding the study as a whole: Only blood samples were collected, and tissue repertoires likely differ. Generation of non-shared clonotypes was less probable than generation of clonotypes shared by all four donors. What naive subsets generally showed was a larger estimated richness than memory subsets showed.

CDR1 and CDR2 from the germline V gene are LNHDA and SQIVND (reference sequence). This CDR3 spans 15 amino acids. With 6 bases removed from V and 4 bases from J, the gap between germline ends came to 16 bases. This sequence joins TRBV19 and TRBJ1-5; maybe TRBD1 (6 bases). Sequencing was carried out using naive CD4+ T cells from PBMCs. Subset meaning: CD45RA+ positively selected. The origin of this receptor is a man between 18 and 35 years old in good health. Some clones in this sample may be carry-over from other donors' samples. This CDR3 reads CASRKTGTQNQPQHF. The CDR3 DNA sequence: TGTGCCAGTAGGAAAACCGGGACACAGAATCAGCCCCAGCATTTT.